This is a list of T cell receptor beta chains from one sample in a study of CD8+ T cells in alopecia areata. TCRdb's table, derived via immunoSEQ multiplex PCR, lists solely in-frame clones and lacks some. The sample lists fewer than 250,000 clones; 35% to 40% were seen once. The sample here was CD4+ T cells sorted from blood, taken between weeks 30 and 35, from a patient treated with tofacitinib. Receptors were obtained from a human donor with alopecia areata. Each CDR3 is given without its conserved first and last residue.

j_call	v_call	cdr3_aa
TRBJ1-2	TRBV11-2	ASSAGPRTVQYT
TRBJ1-1	TRBV7-9	ASSPFGNTEAF
TRBJ1-2	TRBV6-5	ASSYRGQGYGYT
TRBJ2-3	TRBV18	ASSPPSGLGTDTQY
TRBJ1-5	TRBV23-1	ASRPRESNQPQH
TRBJ2-7	TRBV15	ATSLLPGGNYEQY
TRBJ2-1	TRBV30	ACLRGLNEQF
TRBJ2-3	TRBV6-1	AFQGIYADTQY
TRBJ1-5	TRBV30	AWSRKEGQPQH
TRBJ2-2	TRBV2	ASSDQGPPGELF
TRBJ2-1	TRBV19	ASSIRSVTPYNEQF
TRBJ2-3	TRBV30	AWSGQGATTDTQY
TRBJ2-6	TRBV27	ASNGGPQKAGANVLT
TRBJ1-5	TRBV6-5	ASSDSDQPQH
TRBJ2-7	TRBV4-2	ASSQEWQGGYEQY
TRBJ2-5	TRBV7-8	ASSSYGLGTQY
TRBJ2-7	TRBV5-1	ASRGDFSSYEQY
TRBJ2-2	TRBV29-1	SVSRQVANTGELF
TRBJ2-3	TRBV30	AWSRETTATDTQY
TRBJ1-2	TRBV5-1	ASRDSNYGYT
TRBJ1-1	TRBV30	AWSPSRPSTEAF
TRBJ2-7	TRBV2	ASSRQGRTSSHEQY
TRBJ2-5	TRBV15	ATSRDRASSRETQY
TRBJ2-7	TRBV2	ASRADRGGGPPYEQY
TRBJ1-1	TRBV6-1	ASSKLQVNTEAF
TRBJ2-1	TRBV25-1	ASSDELPYNEQF
TRBJ2-4	TRBV5-1	ASSELAKNIQY
TRBJ2-7	TRBV19	ASSTGTASYEQY
TRBJ2-1	TRBV30	AWSVGGSSYNEQF
TRBJ1-2	TRBV2	ARGGSFSNYGYT
TRBJ2-1	TRBV29-1	SVDTYNEQF
TRBJ1-5	TRBV2	ASSGQLYSNQPQH
TRBJ2-5	TRBV30	AWSGGPVPRETQY
TRBJ2-1	TRBV15	ATSRDQGGDEQF
TRBJ2-3	TRBV18	ASSPNRQADTQY
TRBJ2-7	TRBV7-9	ASSLGSTSGLDPYEQY
TRBJ2-7	TRBV5-1	ASSAGNYEQY
TRBJ2-1	TRBV2	ASSNQGIASYNEQF
TRBJ2-6	TRBV5-1	ASSSPPGANVLT
TRBJ1-6	TRBV27	ASSGSQGANSPLH
TRBJ2-5	TRBV30	AWSRLETQY
TRBJ1-1	TRBV29-1	SVTGTGLGTEAF
TRBJ1-3	TRBV6-5	ASSYSSTGAGNTIY
TRBJ1-2	TRBV10-3	AISEAGYGYT
TRBJ2-5	TRBV7-8	ASCGTEETQY
TRBJ1-6	TRBV18	ASSPSHDTGVSPLH
TRBJ2-1	TRBV19	ASSSTSYNEQF
TRBJ1-2	TRBV5-1	ASSLEGGAQRT
TRBJ1-2	TRBV30	AWRKMTGGYGYT
TRBJ2-3	TRBV30	ASDRPWTGKTDTQY
TRBJ2-1	TRBV23-1	ASSQSGGNNEQF
TRBJ2-6	TRBV9	ASSALTGANVLT
TRBJ2-7	TRBV18	ASSPGNAYEQY
TRBJ2-1	TRBV28	ASSLRDWKYNEQF
TRBJ2-5	TRBV5-1	ASTTREGPGTQY
TRBJ1-2	TRBV5-6	ASSLMGRQSYGYT
TRBJ1-6	TRBV4-2	ASSQESGTDNSPLH
TRBJ2-4	TRBV30	AWSLNGHLAKNIQY
TRBJ2-7	TRBV30	AWSRMGSVPYEQY